This T cell receptor (beta chain) was documented in a study of blood T cell repertoires in COVID-19. Overall study: Samples came from the United States, Italy and Spain, spanning acute and convalescent COVID-19.

The CDR3 is 15 amino acids. Germline V CDR1 and CDR2: SNHLY, FYNNEI. The germline V and J ends were trimmed by 2 bases and 1 base, with 8 bases remaining between them. In assigning cohorts, the study relied on participant-reported clinical history. Recovery among Cohort 3 donors was established by two negative PCRs, clearance, or symptom resolution. Libraries were prepared by immunoSEQ multiplex PCR; TCRdb keeps only in-frame clonotypes and omits some of them. The data show some 170,000 clones, more than 80% seen once. This chain uses TRBV2 with TRBJ2-2; D is ambiguous. Sequenced material: PBMCs or T cells enriched from blood (not recorded which). The receptor was derived from a man between 35 and 55 years old who had recovered from COVID-19. This CDR3 reads CASSETSGNTGELFF. The CDR3 nucleotides are TGTGCCAGCAGTGAAACATCTGGGAACACCGGGGAGCTGTTTTTT.